These 20 T cell receptor beta chains originate from one sample sequenced in a study of shared clonotypes between healthy human individuals (dated by TCRdb to the early 2020s). Library preparation used the immunoSEQ multiplex PCR assay. TCRdb carries this immuneACCESS record with in-frame sequences only. Its versions omit some clonotypes, under half of them owing to an unresolved V gene in the studies checked, with the rest unexplained. The table for this sample lists about 490,000 clones; around four fifths of them were counted only once. Approximately 12% of the sample comes from the top ten. Sequencing used PBMCs. These receptors all stem from a woman aged 40 to 50 in good health. Some clones in this sample may be carry-over from other donors' samples.

The chain couples TRBV7-9 to TRBJ2-2; D is unclear. The germline V gene encodes CDR1 SEHNR and CDR2 FQNEAQ (reference sequence). The germline V and J ends were trimmed by 5 bases and 6 bases, with 13 bases remaining between them. The CDR3 consists of 14 residues. The CDR3 spells CASSPSRSAGELFF. The CDR3 nucleotides read TGTGCCAGCAGCCCAAGTAGGTCGGCCGGGGAGCTGTTTTTT.

The chain links TRBV27 to TRBJ2-7, with 7 bases matching TRBD2. V dropped 4 bases and J dropped 11; count of bases not matched to a gene: 5. The CDR3 is made up of 11 amino acids. Germline loops: CDR1 MNHEY, CDR2 SMNVEV (reference sequence). CDR3: CASSSGLGEYF. The CDR3 region has the DNA TGTGCCAGCAGTTCCGGACTAGGGGAGTACTTC.

The genes are TRBV6-5 and TRBJ2-4, with 11 nucleotides matching TRBD2. With 4 bases clipped from V and 4 bases from J, the junction kept 3 bases outside the gene matches. Germline V lookup: CDR1 MNHEY, CDR2 SVGAGI. The CDR3 is 15 amino acids. Here the CDR3 reads CASSSRTSGKNIQYF. CDR3 nucleotide sequence: TGTGCCAGCAGTTCAAGGACTAGCGGGAAAAACATTCAGTACTTC.

The rearrangement uses TRBV29-1 and TRBJ1-2; no clear D gene. Looked up from germline, CDR1 is SQVTM and CDR2 is ANQGSEA. The CDR3 loop spans 14 amino acids. V dropped 7 bases and J dropped 6 bases, with 21 bases sitting between them. Here the CDR3 reads CSATPDGLLDGYTF. Written as DNA, the CDR3 is TGCAGCGCTACCCCGGACGGACTCCTGGATGGCTACACCTTC.

This sequence joins TRBV11-3 and TRBJ2-1; D call uncertain. Deletions cut 2 bases from V and 4 bases from J, with 12 bases between. The CDR3 consists of 15 residues. From germline, CDR1 is SGHNT and CDR2 YENEEA. The CDR3 sequence is CASSLNSQPYNEQFF. The CDR3, as DNA: TGTGCCAGCAGCTTAAACAGCCAACCGTACAATGAGCAGTTCTTC.

The J gene is TRBJ2-2, the V gene TRBV9; possible D gene TRBD1, 8 bases. The germline gives CDR1 SGDLS, CDR2 YYNGEE. The CDR3 consists of 14 residues. V lost 4 bases to trimming and J lost 7 bases, with 14 bases between them. This chain's CDR3 is CASSLSGTGGELFF. The CDR3 region has the DNA TGTGCCAGCAGCCTAAGCGGGACAGGCGGGGAGCTGTTTTTT.

This chain uses TRBV19 with TRBJ2-7; D is ambiguous. Between the trimmed V and J ends, which lost 4 bases and 6 bases, there was a span of 16 bases. Germline V gene lookup returns CDR1 LNHDA and CDR2 SQIVND (reference sequence). The CDR3 consists of 14 residues. DNA for the CDR3: TGTGCCAGTAGTAACCAGGACGGCGGATCCGAGCAGTACTTC. This gives the protein CASSNQDGGSEQYF. Supplemented by reference TRBV19 and TRBJ2-7, the full variable domain reads DGGITQSPKYLFRKEGQNVTLSCEQNLNHDAMYWYRQDPGQGLRLIYYSQIVNDFQKGDIAEGYSVSREKKESFPLTVTSAQKNPTAFYLCASSNQDGGSEQYFGPGTRLTVT.

With regard to this clone: The sample holds other DNA sequences that translate to the same CDR3. The J gene is TRBJ2-5, the V gene TRBV5-4, with 7 bases matching TRBD2. Trimming removed 2 bases from V and 2 bases from J; junction bases left unmatched: 3. Per germline, CDR1 SGHNT and CDR2 YYREEE (reference sequence). The CDR3 totals 14 residues. CDR3 in DNA: TGTGCCAGCAGCTTAGGAGCGGGACAAGAGACCCAGTACTTC. Its protein is CASSLGAGQETQYF.

This sequence joins TRBV28 and TRBJ2-1; 10 bases map to TRBD2. With V trimmed by 4 bases and J by 3 bases, 12 bases remained unmatched. This CDR3 is built from 18 residues. Germline CDR1 and CDR2: MDHEN and SYDVKM. In DNA form, the CDR3 reads TGTGCCAGCAGTTCACGACTGAGCGGGAGGGCCGGCTACAATGAGCAGTTCTTC. Protein: CASSSRLSGRAGYNEQFF. The whole variable domain, filled in from reference TRBV28 and TRBJ2-1, reads DVKVTQSSRYLVKRTGEKVFLECVQDMDHENMFWYRQDPGLGLRLIYFSYDVKMKEKGDIPEGYSVSREKKERFSLILESASTNQTSMYLCASSSRLSGRAGYNEQFFGPGTRLTVL.

V and J are TRBV7-2 and TRBJ2-7; D gene uncertain. CDR3 size: 14 residues. Trimming cost V 4 bases and J 0 bases, with 10 bases left between them. Looked up from germline, CDR1 is SGHTA and CDR2 is FQGNSA. The CDR3 here is CASSSNPGSYEQYF. The DNA for the CDR3 is TGTGCCAGCAGCTCCAACCCCGGCTCCTACGAGCAGTACTTC.

This chain connects TRBV11-2 to TRBJ2-7; D remains ambiguous. The CDR3 is 16 residues long. V was shortened by 2 bases and J by 0 bases, with 14 bases between the two germline ends. The V gene's germline CDR1 is SGHAT and CDR2 FQNNGV. The CDR3 DNA reads TGTGCCAGCAGCTTATACGGGCGGACGACCTCCTACGAGCAGTACTTC. The encoded protein is CASSLYGRTTSYEQYF.

Notes on this clone: Other DNA sequences in this sample translate to the same CDR3. The chain recombines TRBV6-1 with TRBJ2-7, with a weak D call TRBD1 (5 bases). The CDR3 runs 12 residues. Germline V gene data show CDR1 as MNHNS and CDR2 as SASEGT. V shed 3 bases and J shed 4 bases, with 7 bases lying between them. The CDR3 DNA follows: TGTGCCAGCAGTGATTACAGGTACGAGCAGTACTTC. Encoded protein: CASSDYRYEQYF.

This clone showed up just once. The rearrangement joins TRBV28 to TRBJ2-5, with D tentatively TRBD1 (6 bases). With 5 bases removed from V and 0 bases from J, the gap between germline ends came to 13 bases. CDR1 and CDR2 from the germline V gene are MDHEN and SYDVKM. The CDR3 has 15 amino acids. The CDR3 is CASSLHTGNQETQYF. The CDR3 DNA reads TGTGCCAGCAGTCTCCATACAGGGAACCAAGAGACCCAGTACTTC. The full variable domain, its missing parts supplied by reference TRBV28 and TRBJ2-5, is DVKVTQSSRYLVKRTGEKVFLECVQDMDHENMFWYRQDPGLGLRLIYFSYDVKMKEKGDIPEGYSVSREKKERFSLILESASTNQTSMYLCASSLHTGNQETQYFGPGTRLLVL.

The chain is built from TRBV7-8 and TRBJ2-3, with 10 bases aligning to TRBD1. The CDR3 has 17 residues. Germline V CDR1 and CDR2: SGHVS, FQNEAQ. The junction had 7 bases not matched to a gene; V was cut back by 1 base and J by 3 bases. Here the CDR3 reads CASSLVFGTGATDTQYF. For the CDR3, the DNA is TGTGCCAGCAGCTTAGTGTTCGGGACAGGGGCAACAGATACGCAGTATTTT.

The gene calls are TRBV2 and TRBJ2-1, with TRBD1 matching 9 bases. The J segment lost 5 bases and the V segment lost 6 bases, leaving 5 bases of the junction unmatched. CDR1 and CDR2 (germline): SNHLY, FYNNEI. This CDR3 has 14 amino acids. CDR3 sequence: CASRAGTGNNEQFF. The CDR3 nucleotides read TGTGCCAGCAGAGCCGGGACAGGGAACAATGAGCAGTTCTTC.

The chain joins TRBV30 to TRBJ1-2, with D perhaps TRBD1 (6 bases). Germline V gene sequence: CDR1 GTSNPN, CDR2 SVGIG (reference sequence). V lost 4 bases and J 1 base, leaving 16 bases between the germline ends. This CDR3 has 15 residues. This CDR3 reads CAWTAGADDNYGYTF. The CDR3 DNA reads TGTGCCTGGACCGCGGGGGCGGACGATAACTATGGCTACACCTTC.

The CDR3 DNA reads TGTGCCAGCAGTTTCATGCGCAATCAGCCCCAGCATTTT. It translates to CASSFMRNQPQHF. V and J are TRBV27 and TRBJ1-5; unclear D gene. This CDR3 has 13 amino acids. The V end was cut by 3 bases, the J end by 2 bases, with 5 bases between. Germline loops: CDR1 MNHEY, CDR2 SMNVEV (reference sequence).

Note on this clone: In the same sample, other DNA sequences code for this CDR3. The J gene is TRBJ2-1, the V gene TRBV11-2, with 7 bases identical to TRBD2. CDR1 and CDR2 from the germline V gene are SGHAT and FQNNGV. The CDR3 is 15 residues long. The J segment lost 4 bases and the V segment lost 1 base, leaving 4 bases of the junction unmatched. The chain's CDR3 is CASSLGGGSYNEQFF. CDR3 bases: TGTGCCAGCAGCTTAGGGGGCGGGAGTTACAATGAGCAGTTCTTC.

V usage is TRBV27 and J usage is TRBJ1-2; 9 bases line up with TRBD1. Germline V gene lookup returns CDR1 MNHEY and CDR2 SMNVEV (reference sequence). The CDR3 runs 13 residues. Trimming took 5 bases from V and 4 from J; bases not matched to a gene: 2. CDR3 DNA sequence: TGTGCCAGCAGTCAGGGACAGGGCTATGGCTACACCTTC. Its protein product is CASSQGQGYGYTF.

This clone is labeled as medium-sized (0.01 to 0.1%). Other nucleotide sequences in the sample specify the same CDR3. The V call is TRBV30, the J call TRBJ2-2; perhaps D is TRBD1 or TRBD2 (6 bases each). The germline V and J ends were trimmed by 3 bases and 5 bases, with 16 bases remaining between them. Germline V gene sequence: CDR1 GTSNPN, CDR2 SVGIG (reference sequence). The CDR3 is 15 amino acids. The CDR3 reads CAWRSAGEDTGELFF. CDR3 sequence (DNA): TGTGCCTGGAGGAGTGCAGGGGAGGATACCGGGGAGCTGTTTTTT.